This TCR beta chain was profiled in a study of OX40 agonist ivuxolimab in advanced cancers. As for the study in general: Those treated in dose escalation had hepatocellular carcinoma, melanoma, renal cell cancer or head and neck cancer. Allowance was made for prior anti-PD-1, anti-PD-L1 or anti-CTLA-4 therapy, and about 44% had some.

Study-level findings and limits: In CD8+ T cells, expanded clones were on average more numerous than in CD4+. Among the least clonally expanded were partial responders at 0.1-3.0 mg/kg.

Germline V lookup: CDR1 MNHNY, CDR2 SVGAGI (reference sequence). The germline V and J ends were trimmed by 0 bases and 2 bases, with 11 bases remaining between them. The CDR3 extends over 16 amino acids. Libraries were prepared by immunoSEQ multiplex PCR; TCRdb keeps only in-frame clonotypes and omits some of them. The sample yields 60,000 to 80,000 clones, 75% to 85% seen once. This clone occurred once. Its antigen is not identified. The sequenced sample was CD4+ or CD8+ T cells sorted from blood, obtained in a trial of the OX40 agonist ivuxolimab. The origin of this receptor is an adult with an advanced solid tumor such as melanoma, head and neck, liver or kidney cancer. This chain uses TRBV6-6 with TRBJ1-5; D call uncertain. The CDR3, as DNA: TGTGCCAGCAGTTACTCGATGGGGTTGGGCAATCAGCCCCAGCATTTT. Protein sequence: CASSYSMGLGNQPQHF.